This paragraph covers one T cell receptor beta chain sequence. Per sample, no less than 5 micrograms of total RNA were extracted. Using a J-beta primer mix together with a sample-barcoded 5' primer, a second PCR was run for roughly 6 to 11 cycles. TCRdb passed the 5' RACE reads through MiXCR, listing each CDR3 protein once. The repertoire holds about 640,000 distinct CDR3 sequences, with roughly 53% as singletons. The source of the sample is a study of blood T cells in healthy people across ages. Study as a whole: Template switching recovered approximately one barcoded beta molecule for every two T cells.

V dropped 1 base and J dropped 5 bases, with 12 bases sitting between them. The CDR3 has 15 residues. Germline loops: CDR1 SGHVS, CDR2 FQNEAQ. The clonotype comes from a man aged 60 to 75 in good health. The chain links TRBV7-8 to TRBJ1-5; D not certain. Sequencing used blood. CDR3 in DNA: TGTGCCAGCAGCTTAGAAGGGAGGGAACATCAGCCCCAGCATTTT. Residues: CASSLEGREHQPQHF. The complete variable domain, with remaining parts taken from reference TRBV7-8 and TRBJ1-5, reads GAGVSQSPRYKVAKRGQDVALRCDPISGHVSLFWYQQALGQGPEFLTYFQNEAQLDKSGLPSDRFFAERPEGSVSTLKIQRTQQEDSAVYLCASSLEGREHQPQHFGDGTRLSIL.